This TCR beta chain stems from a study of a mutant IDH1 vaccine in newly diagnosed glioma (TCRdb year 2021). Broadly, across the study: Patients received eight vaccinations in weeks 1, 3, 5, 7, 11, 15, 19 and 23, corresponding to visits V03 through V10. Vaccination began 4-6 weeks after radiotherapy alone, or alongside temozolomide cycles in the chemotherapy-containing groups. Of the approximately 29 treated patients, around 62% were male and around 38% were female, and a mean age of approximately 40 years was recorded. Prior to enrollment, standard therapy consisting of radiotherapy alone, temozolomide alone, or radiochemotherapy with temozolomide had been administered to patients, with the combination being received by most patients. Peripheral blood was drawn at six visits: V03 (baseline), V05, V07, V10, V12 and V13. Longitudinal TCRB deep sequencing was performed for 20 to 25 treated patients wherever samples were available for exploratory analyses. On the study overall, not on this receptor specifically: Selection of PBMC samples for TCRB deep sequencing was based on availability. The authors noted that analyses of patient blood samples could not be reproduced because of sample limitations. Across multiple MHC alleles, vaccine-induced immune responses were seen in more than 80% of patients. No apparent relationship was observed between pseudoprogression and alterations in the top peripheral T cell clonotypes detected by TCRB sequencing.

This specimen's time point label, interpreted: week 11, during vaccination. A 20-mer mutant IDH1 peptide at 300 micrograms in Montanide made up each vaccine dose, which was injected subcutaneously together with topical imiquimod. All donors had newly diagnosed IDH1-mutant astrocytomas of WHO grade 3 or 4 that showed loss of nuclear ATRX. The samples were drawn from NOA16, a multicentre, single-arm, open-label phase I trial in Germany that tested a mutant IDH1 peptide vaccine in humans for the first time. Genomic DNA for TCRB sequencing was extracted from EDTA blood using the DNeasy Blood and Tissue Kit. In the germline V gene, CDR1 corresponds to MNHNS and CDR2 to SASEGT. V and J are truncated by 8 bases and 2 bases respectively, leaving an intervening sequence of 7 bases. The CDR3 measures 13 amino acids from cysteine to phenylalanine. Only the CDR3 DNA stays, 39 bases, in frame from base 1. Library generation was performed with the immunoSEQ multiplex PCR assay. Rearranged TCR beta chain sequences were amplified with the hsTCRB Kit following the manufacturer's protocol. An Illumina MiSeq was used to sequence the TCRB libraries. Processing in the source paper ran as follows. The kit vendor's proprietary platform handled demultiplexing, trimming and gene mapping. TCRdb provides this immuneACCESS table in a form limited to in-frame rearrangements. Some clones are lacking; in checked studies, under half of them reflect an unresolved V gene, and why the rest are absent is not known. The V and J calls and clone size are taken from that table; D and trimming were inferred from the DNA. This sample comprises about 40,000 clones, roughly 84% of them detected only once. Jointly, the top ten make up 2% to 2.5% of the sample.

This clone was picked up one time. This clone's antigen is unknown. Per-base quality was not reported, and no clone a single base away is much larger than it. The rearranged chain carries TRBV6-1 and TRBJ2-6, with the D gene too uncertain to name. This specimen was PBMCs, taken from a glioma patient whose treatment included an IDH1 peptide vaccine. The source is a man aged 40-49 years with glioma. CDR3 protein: CASYTTGANVLTF. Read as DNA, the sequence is TGTGCCAGCTATACAACTGGGGCCAACGTCCTGACTTTC.